The rows below give T cell receptor beta chains drawn from one sample of a study of identical twins. TCRdb fed the 5' RACE reads into MiXCR, producing one record per CDR3 protein. The data contain 400,000 to 600,000 distinct CDR3 sequences, 20% to 25% of them seen just once; the ten biggest clones take up 0.4% to 0.6%. The sample was also reused in another study, on yellow fever vaccine responses in identical twins.

The sample was CD4+ T cells sorted from blood. Source of these receptors: a woman younger than 30 in good health. Both conserved end residues are part of each CDR3. A D gene is named only where the DNA matches it firmly. Size is stated for part of the rows, as once, few or many counts, or as a class when the clone is expanded.

J: TRBJ1-4
D: NA
size: NA
V: TRBV6-5
CDR3: CASSYSFGRSNEKLFF
DNA: TGTGCCAGCAGTTACTCGTTTGGGCGGAGTAATGAAAAACTGTTTTTT

J: TRBJ1-5
D: NA
size: NA
V: TRBV12-3/TRBV12-4
CDR3: CASSLFADQPQHF
DNA: TGTGCCAGCAGTTTATTCGCCGATCAGCCCCAGCATTTT

J: TRBJ2-2
D: NA
size: NA
V: TRBV2
CDR3: CASSATTGGNTGELFF
DNA: TGTGCCAGCAGTGCGACGACAGGAGGGAACACCGGGGAGCTGTTTTTT

J: TRBJ2-5
D: TRBD1
size: few
V: TRBV11-2
CDR3: CASSLVAYRGGETQYF
DNA: TGTGCCAGCAGCTTAGTCGCGTACAGGGGTGGGGAGACCCAGTACTTC

J: TRBJ2-5
D: TRBD2
size: few
V: TRBV12-3/TRBV12-4
CDR3: CASRLAGAGETQYF
DNA: TGTGCCAGCAGGCTAGCGGGTGCTGGGGAGACCCAGTACTTC

J: TRBJ1-1
D: TRBD1
size: NA
V: TRBV18
CDR3: CASSPPTGGNTEAFF
DNA: TGTGCCAGCTCACCACCGACAGGGGGGAACACTGAAGCTTTCTTT

J: TRBJ2-1
D: TRBD2
size: NA
V: TRBV29-1
CDR3: CSGNLAGYNEQFF
DNA: TGCAGCGGCAACCTAGCGGGTTACAATGAGCAGTTCTTC

J: TRBJ1-1
D: NA
size: NA
V: TRBV20-1
CDR3: CSAPDRNTEAFF
DNA: TGCAGTGCGCCCGACAGGAACACTGAAGCTTTCTTT

J: TRBJ2-2
D: TRBD2
size: few
V: TRBV6-2/TRBV6-3
CDR3: CASRPTSGSSGELFF
DNA: TGTGCCAGCAGACCGACTAGCGGTTCCTCCGGGGAGCTGTTTTTT

J: TRBJ2-3
D: NA
size: NA
V: TRBV12-3/TRBV12-4
CDR3: CASSKEVAAFTDTQYF
DNA: TGTGCCAGCAGTAAAGAGGTGGCAGCCTTCACAGATACGCAGTATTTT